Below, 21 T cell receptor beta chains from the same sample are listed, as sequenced in a study of regulatory T cells. Study conclusions and caveats: In CD3G-deficient patients, conventional CD4+ T cells were enriched for hydrophobic CDR3 residues at positions 6 and 7.

Antigens of these TCRs are unknown. Primers: 52 TRBV forward and 13 TRBJ reverse. TCRdb keeps only in-frame clones here, not all; method: immunoSEQ multiplex PCR. This table holds nearly 30,000 clones, roughly 92% found once. The sequenced sample consisted of conventional CD4+ T cells sorted from blood. Receptor source: a person aged 18-29 years with CD3G deficiency.

The rearrangement links TRBV7-9 to TRBJ1-2, with 7 bases fitting TRBD1. Germline-derived CDR1 and CDR2 are SEHNR and FQNEAQ (reference sequence). The CDR3 sequence is 13 residues long. V lost 0 bases to trimming and J lost 7 bases; unmatched junction nucleotides: 2. CDR3 sequence (DNA): TGTGCCAGCAGCTTAGCAGGGGGCTCTGGCTACACCTTC. It translates to CASSLAGGSGYTF.

This clone was counted once. The rearrangement links TRBV28 to TRBJ2-2; 13 bases map to TRBD2. The CDR3 is 18 residues long. The V gene's germline CDR1 is MDHEN and CDR2 SYDVKM. Trimming cost V 5 bases and J 1 base; bases outside gene matches: 7. The CDR3: CASSGSRLAGGNTGELFF. CDR3 bases: TGTGCCAGCAGTGGGAGTCGACTAGCGGGAGGGAACACCGGGGAGCTGTTTTTT. The variable domain in full, with the rest retrieved from reference TRBV28 and TRBJ2-2, is DVKVTQSSRYLVKRTGEKVFLECVQDMDHENMFWYRQDPGLGLRLIYFSYDVKMKEKGDIPEGYSVSREKKERFSLILESASTNQTSMYLCASSGSRLAGGNTGELFFGEGSRLTVL.

The rearrangement joins TRBV19 to TRBJ2-5, with D uncertain. Germline V gives CDR1 LNHDA, CDR2 SQIVND (reference sequence). V lost 4 bases to trimming and J lost 4 bases, with 16 bases between them. This CDR3 comprises 15 residues. The CDR3 nucleotides read TGTGCCAGTAGTACCTCGCGAAGGGTGAGAGAGACCCAGTACTTC. This gives the protein CASSTSRRVRETQYF.

This sequence joins TRBV5-4 and TRBJ1-4; 7 bases fit TRBD1. The CDR3 has 16 residues. J lost 4 bases, V lost 0 bases, and 6 bases had no gene match. The germline V gene encodes CDR1 SGHNT and CDR2 YYREEE (reference sequence). The CDR3 loop is CASSLGGTAVNEKLFF. The CDR3 DNA reads TGTGCCAGCAGCTTGGGTGGGACAGCCGTTAATGAAAAACTGTTTTTT.

The genes are TRBV19 and TRBJ2-5; 7 nucleotides align to TRBD2. The tail of the sequence fits TRBJ2-7 better, so the J call may be wrong. CDR3 size: 15 residues. Germline V gene sequence: CDR1 LNHDA, CDR2 SQIVND (reference sequence). This CDR3 is CASRTRGGSSYEQYF. The CDR3 DNA is TGTGCCAGTAGGACGAGGGGAGGGAGCTCCTACGAGCAGTACTTC.

The chain uses TRBV5-4 and TRBJ2-5; D unresolved. Germline lookup yields CDR1 SGHNT and CDR2 YYREEE (reference sequence). The ends were cut back, 0 bases at V and 2 bases at J, with 8 bases in the middle. This CDR3 has 14 residues. Here the CDR3 DNA reads TGTGCCAGCAGCTTGGCAGGTGGGCAAGAGACCCAGTACTTC. Translation gives CASSLAGGQETQYF. The whole variable domain, remainder taken from reference TRBV5-4 and TRBJ2-5, is ETGVTQSPTHLIKTRGQQVTLRCSSQSGHNTVSWYQQALGQGPQFIFQYYREEENGRGNFPPRFSGLQFPNYSSELNVNALELDDSALYLCASSLAGGQETQYFGPGTRLLVL.

The J gene is TRBJ1-1, the V gene TRBV9; D is unclear. V was cut by 1 base and J by 6 bases, with 16 bases left in between. CDR1 SGDLS and CDR2 YYNGEE come from the germline V gene. CDR3 length: 15 residues. CDR3 loop: CASSVSLGSNAEAFF. The CDR3 DNA is TGTGCCAGCAGCGTATCCCTGGGCAGTAACGCTGAAGCTTTCTTT.

Concerning this clone: An end of the junction does not agree with germline; a read error may underlie this. This sequence joins TRBV6-1 and TRBJ1-2, with 8 bases fitting TRBD1. The CDR3 totals 14 residues. The germline CDR1 and CDR2 sequences are MNHNS and SASEGT. CDR3 residues: CASSEGQGGYGYTF. The CDR3 region has the DNA TGTGCCAGCAGCGAAGGACAGGGAGGCTATGGCTACACCTTC.

This clone was seen just once. V usage is TRBV28 and J usage is TRBJ2-7; 7 bases align to TRBD1. Looked up from germline, CDR1 is MDHEN and CDR2 is SYDVKM. CDR3 size: 15 residues. V lost 5 bases and J lost 2; bases outside the gene matches: 9. In nucleotides, the CDR3 is TGTGCCAGCAGTCCCCTCGGACAGGTGACCTACGAGCAGTACTTC. This encodes CASSPLGQVTYEQYF.

CDR3 sequence reads: CASSFSGKGEGTQYF. The DNA for the CDR3 is TGTGCCAGCAGTTTTAGCGGGAAGGGAGAGGGGACCCAGTACTTC. The V gene is TRBV28, the J gene TRBJ2-5, with TRBD2 identical over 8 bases. The CDR3 totals 15 residues. Trimming removed 3 bases from V and 7 bases from J; junction bases left unmatched: 10. Germline V gene lookup returns CDR1 MDHEN and CDR2 SYDVKM. The whole variable domain, filled in from reference TRBV28 and TRBJ2-5, reads DVKVTQSSRYLVKRTGEKVFLECVQDMDHENMFWYRQDPGLGLRLIYFSYDVKMKEKGDIPEGYSVSREKKERFSLILESASTNQTSMYLCASSFSGKGEGTQYFGPGTRLLVL.

A word on this clone: One junction end does not reproduce the germline sequence, and a read error may be involved. The rearrangement uses TRBV11-2 and TRBJ1-1; TRBD1 matches 8 bases. The CDR3 is made up of 12 amino acids. The germline CDR1 and CDR2 sequences are SGHAT and FQNNGV. CDR3 residues: CASSSGDRKRRF. The CDR3 DNA reads TGTGCCAGCAGCTCAGGGGACAGGAAAAGGCGCTTT.

The chain employs TRBV6-5 and TRBJ2-7, with no clear D. From germline, CDR1 is MNHEY and CDR2 SVGAGI. Trimming removed 5 bases at V and 6 bases at J, with 8 bases between. This CDR3 region has 11 residues. CDR3 coding DNA: TGTGCCAGCAGTGAAGGCCGCGAGCAGTACTTC. This sequence encodes CASSEGREQYF.

With respect to this clone: Other DNA variants within this sample encode the same CDR3. This chain connects TRBV28 to TRBJ1-2; 8 nucleotides agree with TRBD1. With V trimmed by 4 bases and J by 4 bases, 8 bases remained unmatched. The CDR3 spans 15 residues. Germline loops: CDR1 MDHEN, CDR2 SYDVKM. CDR3 DNA: TGTGCCAGCAGTTCCTTGGGACAGGCAACCTATGGCTACACCTTC. Translation gives CASSSLGQATYGYTF.

This clone was seen a single time. The V call is TRBV30, the J call TRBJ2-3; a weak D match, TRBD1 (6 bases). Germline-derived CDR1 and CDR2 are GTSNPN and SVGIG (reference sequence). V was shortened by 2 bases and J by 3 bases, with 12 bases between the two germline ends. The CDR3 is made up of 14 amino acids. CDR3 sequence (DNA): TGTGCCTGGAGTCGAACAGGGATAACAGATACGCAGTATTTT. This sequence encodes CAWSRTGITDTQYF.

The rearrangement uses TRBV5-1 and TRBJ2-2; D unclear. In germline, CDR1 is SGHRS, CDR2 YFSETQ. The CDR3 has 13 residues. Trimming stripped 2 bases from V and 6 bases from J, with 8 bases between. Here the CDR3 DNA reads TGCGCCAGCAGCTTTATTGAGGCCGGGGAGCTGTTTTTT. Translated: CASSFIEAGELFF.

This rearrangement joins TRBV28 to TRBJ1-4, with 7 nucleotides matching TRBD1. The CDR3 has 14 residues. CDR1 is MDHEN and CDR2 is SYDVKM in the germline V gene. After removal of 7 bases from V and 4 bases from J, the junction contained 6 bases not matched to a gene. This CDR3 is CASKGAGGNEKLFF. CDR3 DNA sequence: TGTGCCAGCAAAGGGGCAGGGGGTAATGAAAAACTGTTTTTT.

The V call is TRBV11-2, the J call TRBJ2-7, with 10 positions matching TRBD1. CDR3 length: 15 residues. The V gene end was trimmed by 1 base and the J gene end by 6 bases; junction bases not matched to a gene: 6. Per the germline V gene, CDR1 is SGHAT and CDR2 is FQNNGV. The CDR3 DNA is TGTGCCAGCAGCTTAGGGGACAGGGGAGTCGGCGAGCAGTACTTC. Translating it yields CASSLGDRGVGEQYF.

The V call is TRBV5-1, the J call TRBJ2-2, with no clear D. The CDR3 runs to 15 residues. From germline, CDR1 is SGHRS and CDR2 YFSETQ. V gave up 1 base and J gave up 7 bases, with 14 bases separating them. In DNA form, the CDR3 reads TGCGCCAGCAGCTTGACGACATATCGAGACGGGGAGCTGTTTTTT. Its protein is CASSLTTYRDGELFF.

This clone has a single count. The rearrangement links TRBV28 to TRBJ2-1, with D perhaps matching TRBD1 (6 bases). In germline, CDR1 is MDHEN, CDR2 SYDVKM. There are 17 residues in the CDR3. V was trimmed by 5 bases and J by 7 bases, leaving 24 bases between them. For the CDR3, the DNA is TGTGCCAGCAGTCCCCTCCGGGTCAAGGGGGAAAGGAATGAGCAGTTCTTC. Residues: CASSPLRVKGERNEQFF.

The CDR3 nucleotides are TGCGCCAGCAGCCAGGGTCCGGGACTAGCGGGTGGAGATACGCAGTATTTT. It encodes CASSQGPGLAGGDTQYF. V usage is TRBV5-1 and J usage is TRBJ2-3, with TRBD2 identical over 12 bases. Per germline, CDR1 SGHRS and CDR2 YFSETQ. V lost 4 bases and J lost 5; bases outside the gene matches: 11. The CDR3 length is 17 residues.

The gene calls are TRBV4-1 and TRBJ2-3; weak D call: TRBD2 (5 bases). The CDR3 totals 16 residues. In germline, CDR1 is MGHRA, CDR2 YSYEKL. The V end was cut by 0 bases, the J end by 6 bases, with 16 bases between. CDR3 sequence (DNA): TGCGCCAGCAGCCAAGATTACGAGGGCCCCGGTGATACGCAGTATTTT. Protein sequence: CASSQDYEGPGDTQYF.